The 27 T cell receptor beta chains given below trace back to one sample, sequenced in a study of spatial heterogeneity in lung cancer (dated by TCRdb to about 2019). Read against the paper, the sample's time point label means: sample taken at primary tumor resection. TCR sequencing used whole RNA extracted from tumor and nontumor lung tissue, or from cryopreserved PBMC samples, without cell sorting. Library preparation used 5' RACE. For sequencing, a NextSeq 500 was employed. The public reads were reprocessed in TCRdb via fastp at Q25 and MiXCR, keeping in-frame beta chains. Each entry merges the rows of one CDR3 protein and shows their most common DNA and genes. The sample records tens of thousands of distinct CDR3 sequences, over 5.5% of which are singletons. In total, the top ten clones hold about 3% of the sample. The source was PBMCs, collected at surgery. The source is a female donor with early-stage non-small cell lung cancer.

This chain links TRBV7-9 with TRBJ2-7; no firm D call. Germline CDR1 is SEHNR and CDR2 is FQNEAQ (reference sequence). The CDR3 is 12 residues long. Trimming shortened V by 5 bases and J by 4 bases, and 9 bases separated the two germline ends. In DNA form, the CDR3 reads TGTGCCAGCAGCGAGTCAGAATACGAGCAGTACTTC. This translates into CASSESEYEQYF.

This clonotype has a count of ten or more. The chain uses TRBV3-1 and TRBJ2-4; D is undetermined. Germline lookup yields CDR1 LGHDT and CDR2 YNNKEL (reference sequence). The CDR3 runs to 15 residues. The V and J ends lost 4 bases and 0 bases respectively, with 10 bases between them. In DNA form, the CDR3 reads TGTGCCAGCAGCCCCGTACTGCTAGCCAAAAACATTCAGTACTTC. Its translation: CASSPVLLAKNIQYF. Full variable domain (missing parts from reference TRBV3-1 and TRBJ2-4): DTAVSQTPKYLVTQMGNDKSIKCEQNLGHDTMYWYKQDSKKFLKIMFSYNNKELIINETVPNRFSPKSPDKAHLNLHINSLELGDSAVYFCASSPVLLAKNIQYFGAGTRLSVL.

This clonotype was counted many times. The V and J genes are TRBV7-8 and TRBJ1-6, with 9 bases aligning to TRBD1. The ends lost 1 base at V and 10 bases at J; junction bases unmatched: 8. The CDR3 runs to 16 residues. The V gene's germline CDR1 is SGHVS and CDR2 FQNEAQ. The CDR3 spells CASSLVVGQGYSPLHF. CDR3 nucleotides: TGTGCCAGCAGCTTAGTAGTAGGACAGGGGTACTCACCCCTCCACTTT.

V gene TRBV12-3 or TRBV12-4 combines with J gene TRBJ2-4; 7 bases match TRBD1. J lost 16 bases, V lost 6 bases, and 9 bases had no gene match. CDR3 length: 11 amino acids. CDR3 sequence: CASSTRDRLYF. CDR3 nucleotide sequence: TGTGCCAGCAGCACCCGGGACAGATTATACTTC.

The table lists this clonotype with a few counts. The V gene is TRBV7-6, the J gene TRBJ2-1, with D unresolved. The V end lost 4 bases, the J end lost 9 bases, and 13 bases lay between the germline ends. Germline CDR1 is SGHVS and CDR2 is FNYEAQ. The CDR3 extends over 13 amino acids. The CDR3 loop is CASSSDGVAEQFF. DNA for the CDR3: TGTGCCAGCAGCTCAGACGGAGTGGCTGAGCAGTTCTTC.

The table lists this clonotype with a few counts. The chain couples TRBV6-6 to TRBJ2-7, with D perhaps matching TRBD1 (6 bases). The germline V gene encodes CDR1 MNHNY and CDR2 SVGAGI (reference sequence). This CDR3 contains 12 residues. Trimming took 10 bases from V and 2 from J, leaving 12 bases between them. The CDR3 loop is CATSGHTYEQYF. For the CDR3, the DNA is TGTGCCACCTCGGGACACACCTACGAGCAGTACTTC.

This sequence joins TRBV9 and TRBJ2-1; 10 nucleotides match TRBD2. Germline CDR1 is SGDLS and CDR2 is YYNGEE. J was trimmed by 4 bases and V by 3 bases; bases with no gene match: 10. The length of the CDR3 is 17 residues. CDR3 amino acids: CASSAPPLAGEYNEQFF. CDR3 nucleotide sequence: TGTGCCAGCAGCGCCCCCCCTCTAGCGGGGGAGTACAATGAGCAGTTCTTC.

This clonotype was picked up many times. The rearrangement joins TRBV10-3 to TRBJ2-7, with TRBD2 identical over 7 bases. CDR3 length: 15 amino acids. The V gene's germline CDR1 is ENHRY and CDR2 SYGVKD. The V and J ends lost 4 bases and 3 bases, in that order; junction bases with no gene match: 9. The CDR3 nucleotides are TGTGCCATCAGTGGGGGGGGGATCGGCCTCTACGAGCAGTACTTC. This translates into CAISGGGIGLYEQYF.

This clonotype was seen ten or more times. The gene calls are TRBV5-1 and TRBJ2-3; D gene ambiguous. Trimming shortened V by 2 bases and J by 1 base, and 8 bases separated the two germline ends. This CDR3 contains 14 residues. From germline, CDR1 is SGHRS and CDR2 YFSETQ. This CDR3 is CASSFGTRTDTQYF. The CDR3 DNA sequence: TGCGCCAGCAGCTTTGGAACTCGCACAGATACGCAGTATTTT.

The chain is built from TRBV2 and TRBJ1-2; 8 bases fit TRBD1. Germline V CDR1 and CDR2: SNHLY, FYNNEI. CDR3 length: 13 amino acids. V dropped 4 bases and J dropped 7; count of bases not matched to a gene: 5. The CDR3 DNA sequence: TGTGCCAGCAGTGGACAGGGGAGTTTTGGCTACACCTTC. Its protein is CASSGQGSFGYTF.

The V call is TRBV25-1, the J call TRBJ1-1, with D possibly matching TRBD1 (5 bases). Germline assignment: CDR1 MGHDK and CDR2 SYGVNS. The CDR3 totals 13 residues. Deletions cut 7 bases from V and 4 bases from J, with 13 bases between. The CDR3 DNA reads TGTGCCAGCACTAATGGGGCCGTCACTGAAGCTTTCTTT. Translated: CASTNGAVTEAFF.

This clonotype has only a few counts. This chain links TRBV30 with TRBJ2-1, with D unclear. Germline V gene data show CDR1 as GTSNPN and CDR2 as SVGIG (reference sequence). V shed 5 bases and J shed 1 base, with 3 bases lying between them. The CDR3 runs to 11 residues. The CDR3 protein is CAWGSYNEQFF. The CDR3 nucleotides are TGTGCCTGGGGTTCCTACAATGAGCAGTTCTTC.

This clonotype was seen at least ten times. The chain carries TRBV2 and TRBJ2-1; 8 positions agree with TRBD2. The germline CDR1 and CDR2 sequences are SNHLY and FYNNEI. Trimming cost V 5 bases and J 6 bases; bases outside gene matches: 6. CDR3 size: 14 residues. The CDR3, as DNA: TGTGCCAGCAGTAGCGGGAGACTCTCCAATGAGCAGTTCTTC. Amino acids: CASSSGRLSNEQFF.

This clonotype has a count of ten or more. CDR3 region: CASSRGLSLNTEAFF. In DNA form, the CDR3 reads TGTGCCAGCAGTCGGGGCCTCTCCCTGAACACTGAAGCTTTCTTT. The J gene is TRBJ1-1, the V gene TRBV6-5; TRBD1 might be the D (5 bases). Germline V lookup: CDR1 MNHEY, CDR2 SVGAGI. The CDR3 runs 15 residues. Trimming stripped 5 bases from V and 0 bases from J, with 13 bases between.

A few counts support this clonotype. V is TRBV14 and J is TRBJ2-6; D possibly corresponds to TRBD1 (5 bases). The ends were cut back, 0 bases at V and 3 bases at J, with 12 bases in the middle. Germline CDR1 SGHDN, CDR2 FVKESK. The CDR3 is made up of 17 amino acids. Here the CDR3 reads CASSQEAPGYGANVLTF. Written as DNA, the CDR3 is TGTGCCAGCAGCCAAGAGGCACCAGGGTATGGGGCCAACGTCCTGACTTTC.

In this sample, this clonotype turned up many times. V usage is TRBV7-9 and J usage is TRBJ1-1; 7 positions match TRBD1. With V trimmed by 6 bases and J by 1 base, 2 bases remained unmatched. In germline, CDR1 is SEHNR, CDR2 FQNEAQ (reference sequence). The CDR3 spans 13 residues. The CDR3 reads CASSQGENTEAFF. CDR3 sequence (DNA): TGTGCCAGCAGTCAGGGGGAGAACACTGAAGCTTTCTTT.

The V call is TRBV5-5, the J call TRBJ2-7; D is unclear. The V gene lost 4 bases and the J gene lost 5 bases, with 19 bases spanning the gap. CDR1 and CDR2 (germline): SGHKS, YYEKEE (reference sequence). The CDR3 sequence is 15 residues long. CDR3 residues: CASSQYTASTHEQYF. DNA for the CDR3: TGTGCCAGCAGCCAATATACCGCCAGTACCCACGAGCAGTACTTC. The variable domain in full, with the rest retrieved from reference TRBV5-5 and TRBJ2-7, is DAGVTQSPTHLIKTRGQQVTLRCSPISGHKSVSWYQQVLGQGPQFIFQYYEKEERGRGNFPDRFSARQFPNYSSELNVNALLLGDSALYLCASSQYTASTHEQYFGPGTRLTVT.

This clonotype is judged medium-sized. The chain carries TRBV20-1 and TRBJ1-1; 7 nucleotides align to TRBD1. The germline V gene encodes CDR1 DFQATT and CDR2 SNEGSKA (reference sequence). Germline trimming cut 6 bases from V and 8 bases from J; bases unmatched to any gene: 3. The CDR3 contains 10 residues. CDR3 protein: CSARDSEAFF. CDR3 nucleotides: TGCAGTGCACGGGACAGCGAAGCTTTCTTT.

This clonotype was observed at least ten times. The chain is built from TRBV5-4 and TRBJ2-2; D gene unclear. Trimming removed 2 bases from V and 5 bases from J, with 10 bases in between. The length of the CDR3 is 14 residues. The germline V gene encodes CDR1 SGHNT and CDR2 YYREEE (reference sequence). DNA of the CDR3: TGTGCCAGCAGCTTATCATACCTGACCGGGGAGCTGTTTTTT. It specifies CASSLSYLTGELFF.

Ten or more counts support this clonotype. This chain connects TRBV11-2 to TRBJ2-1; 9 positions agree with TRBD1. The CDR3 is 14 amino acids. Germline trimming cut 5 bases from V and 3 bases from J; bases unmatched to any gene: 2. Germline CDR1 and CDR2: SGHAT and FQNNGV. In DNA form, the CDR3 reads TGTGCCAGCAGCGACAGGGGGATCTACAATGAGCAGTTCTTC. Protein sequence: CASSDRGIYNEQFF.

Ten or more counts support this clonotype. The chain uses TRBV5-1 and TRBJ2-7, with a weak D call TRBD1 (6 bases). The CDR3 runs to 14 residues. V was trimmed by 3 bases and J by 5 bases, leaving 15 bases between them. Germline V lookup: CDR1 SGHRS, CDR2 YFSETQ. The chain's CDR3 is CASSSGQPGNEQYF. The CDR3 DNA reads TGCGCCAGCAGCTCCGGACAGCCTGGGAACGAGCAGTACTTC.

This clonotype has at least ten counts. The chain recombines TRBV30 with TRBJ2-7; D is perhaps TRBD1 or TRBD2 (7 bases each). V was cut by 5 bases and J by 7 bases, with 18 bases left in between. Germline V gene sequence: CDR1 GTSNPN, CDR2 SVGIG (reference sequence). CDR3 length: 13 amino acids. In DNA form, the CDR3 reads TGTGCCTGGGCAGGGGGGGTCGCTTTGGAGCAGTACTTC. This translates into CAWAGGVALEQYF.

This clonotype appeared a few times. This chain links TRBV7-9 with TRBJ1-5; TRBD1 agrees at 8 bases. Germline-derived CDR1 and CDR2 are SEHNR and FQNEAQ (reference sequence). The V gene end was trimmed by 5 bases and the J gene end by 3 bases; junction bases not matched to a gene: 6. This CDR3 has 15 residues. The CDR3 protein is CASSAQGGPNQPQHF. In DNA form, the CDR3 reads TGTGCCAGCAGCGCACAGGGGGGTCCCAATCAGCCCCAGCATTTT. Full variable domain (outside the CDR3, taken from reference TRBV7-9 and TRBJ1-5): DTGVSQNPRHKITKRGQNVTFRCDPISEHNRLYWYRQTLGQGPEFLTYFQNEAQLEKSRLLSDRFSAERPKGSFSTLEIQRTEQGDSAMYLCASSAQGGPNQPQHFGDGTRLSIL.

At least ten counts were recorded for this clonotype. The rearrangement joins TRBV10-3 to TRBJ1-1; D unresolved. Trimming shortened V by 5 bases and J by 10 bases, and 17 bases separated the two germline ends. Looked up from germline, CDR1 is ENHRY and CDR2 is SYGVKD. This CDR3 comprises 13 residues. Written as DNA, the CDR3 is TGTGCCATCAGTTTCGGTCCTCTCGAGGGAGCTTTCTTT. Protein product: CAISFGPLEGAFF.

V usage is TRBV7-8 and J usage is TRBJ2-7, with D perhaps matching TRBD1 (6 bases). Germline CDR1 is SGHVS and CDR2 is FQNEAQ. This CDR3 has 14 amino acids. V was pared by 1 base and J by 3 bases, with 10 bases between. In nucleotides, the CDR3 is TGTGCCAGCAGCTTAGTCTGGGACATCTACGAGCAGTACTTC. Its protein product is CASSLVWDIYEQYF.

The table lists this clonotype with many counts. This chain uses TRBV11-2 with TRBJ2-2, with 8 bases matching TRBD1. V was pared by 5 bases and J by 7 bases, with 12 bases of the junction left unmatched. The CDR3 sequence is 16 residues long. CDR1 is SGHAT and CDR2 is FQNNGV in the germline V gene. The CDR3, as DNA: TGTGCCAGCAGCGGAGGGTCCGGGACAGGTTACGGGGAGCTGTTTTTT. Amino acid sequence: CASSGGSGTGYGELFF.

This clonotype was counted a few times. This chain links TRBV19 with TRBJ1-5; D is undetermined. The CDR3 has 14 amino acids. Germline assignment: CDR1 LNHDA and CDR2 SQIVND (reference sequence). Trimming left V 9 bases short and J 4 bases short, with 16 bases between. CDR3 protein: CASRTLAVNQPQHF. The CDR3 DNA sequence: TGTGCCAGCCGAACCCTCGCCGTAAATCAGCCCCAGCATTTT.